The 7 T cell receptor beta chains reported below all come from one sample, sequenced in a study of shared clonotypes between healthy human individuals. TCRdb's copy holds only in-frame clones and misses some; the assay was immunoSEQ multiplex PCR. The sample lists over a million clones; 95% to 99% were seen once. The source material was naive CD4+ T cells sorted from blood. Regarding subset: CD45RA+ positively selected. All receptors come from a man aged 30 to 39 in good health.

The chain uses TRBV5-5 and TRBJ2-7; TRBD1 might be the D (6 bases). The CDR3 spans 16 residues. V lost 4 bases and J 0 bases, leaving 17 bases between the germline ends. The germline gives CDR1 SGHKS, CDR2 YYEKEE (reference sequence). The CDR3 loop reads CASSHSGTQNSYEQYF. The CDR3, as DNA: TGTGCCAGCAGCCATTCCGGGACACAGAACTCCTACGAGCAGTACTTC.

The chain recombines TRBV10-3 with TRBJ2-1, with a tentative D call TRBD2 (7 bases). Trimming cost V 4 bases and J 3 bases, with 16 bases left between them. CDR3 length: 16 residues. Looked up from germline, CDR1 is ENHRY and CDR2 is SYGVKD. CDR3 sequence reads: CAISVGGGRYYNEQFF. The CDR3 DNA reads as TGTGCCATCAGTGTTGGGGGCGGGAGATACTACAATGAGCAGTTCTTC.

The chain links TRBV27 to TRBJ1-1; the D gene is possibly TRBD1 (5 bases). The germline V gene encodes CDR1 MNHEY and CDR2 SMNVEV (reference sequence). This CDR3 is 13 amino acids long. Trimming cost V 6 bases and J 7 bases, with 15 bases left between them. The CDR3 here is CASRIRGTGEAFF. The CDR3 DNA reads TGTGCCAGCAGAATTAGGGGAACAGGTGAAGCTTTCTTT.

This clone was observed a single time. The gene calls are TRBV18 and TRBJ2-2; TRBD2 matches at 7 bases. V dropped 0 bases and J dropped 7; count of bases not matched to a gene: 8. CDR1 and CDR2 (germline): KGHSH, LQKENI. This CDR3 comprises 16 residues. This CDR3 is CASSPPSGAEIGELFF. CDR3 in DNA: TGTGCCAGCTCACCACCGAGCGGGGCCGAGATCGGGGAGCTGTTTTTT.

The chain links TRBV6-1 to TRBJ1-1; the D is unclear. The CDR3 runs to 13 residues. Germline lookup yields CDR1 MNHNS and CDR2 SASEGT. The V end was cut by 0 bases, the J end by 6 bases, with 8 bases between. The CDR3 DNA follows: TGTGCCAGCAGTGAAGCGAGAAGGCCTGAAGCTTTCTTT. Its protein product is CASSEARRPEAFF.

The genes are TRBV30 and TRBJ2-7; no reliable D call. From germline, CDR1 is GTSNPN and CDR2 SVGIG (reference sequence). Trimming removed 1 base from V and 0 bases from J, with 16 bases in between. The length of the CDR3 is 16 residues. CDR3 amino acids: CAWSDGVVLNSYEQYF. The DNA of the CDR3 is TGTGCCTGGAGTGACGGAGTAGTATTGAACTCCTACGAGCAGTACTTC.

This chain uses TRBV13 with TRBJ2-7; 8 nucleotides agree with TRBD1. V was clipped by 0 bases and J by 5 bases; unmatched bases: 12. The germline V gene has CDR1 PRHDT and CDR2 FYEKMQ (reference sequence). The CDR3 sequence is 17 residues long. DNA of the CDR3: TGTGCCAGCAGCTTAGGACGGAGACAGGGGCCGTCCAACGAGCAGTACTTC. It specifies CASSLGRRQGPSNEQYF. The variable domain in full, with the rest retrieved from reference TRBV13 and TRBJ2-7, is AAGVIQSPRHLIKEKRETATLKCYPIPRHDTVYWYQQGPGQDPQFLISFYEKMQSDKGSIPDRFSAQQFSDYHSELNMSSLELGDSALYFCASSLGRRQGPSNEQYFGPGTRLTVT.